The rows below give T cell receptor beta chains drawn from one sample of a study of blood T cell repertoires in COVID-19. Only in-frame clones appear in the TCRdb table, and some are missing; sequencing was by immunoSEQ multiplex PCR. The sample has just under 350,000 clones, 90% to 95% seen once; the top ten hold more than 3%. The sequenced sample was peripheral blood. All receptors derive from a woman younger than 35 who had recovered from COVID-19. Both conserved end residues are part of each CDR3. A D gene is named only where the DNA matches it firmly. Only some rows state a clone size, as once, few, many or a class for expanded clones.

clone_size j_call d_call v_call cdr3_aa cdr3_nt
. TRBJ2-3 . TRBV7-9 CASSQLADTQYF TGTGCCAGCAGCCAGTTGGCAGATACGCAGTATTTT
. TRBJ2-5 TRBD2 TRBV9 CASSVSTGPGGTQYF TGTGCCAGCAGCGTATCTACGGGCCCGGGGGGTACCCAGTACTTC
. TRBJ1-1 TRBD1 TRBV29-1 CSVGQGAEGITEAFF TGCAGCGTTGGACAGGGGGCGGAAGGGATCACTGAAGCTTTCTTT
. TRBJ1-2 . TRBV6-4 CASSDRRTVVYNYGYTF TGTGCCAGCAGTGATCGCCGGACAGTGGTTTATAACTATGGCTACACCTTC
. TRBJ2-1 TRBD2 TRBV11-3 CASSLDGAGEGDEQFF TGTGCCAGCAGCTTAGATGGGGCGGGAGAAGGTGATGAGCAGTTCTTC
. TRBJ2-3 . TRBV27 CASSLSWIGRRGTDTQYF TGTGCCAGCAGTTTATCTTGGATAGGACGGAGGGGCACAGATACGCAGTATTTT
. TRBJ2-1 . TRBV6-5 CASRSASRNEQFF TGTGCCAGCAGGAGCGCCAGTCGGAATGAGCAGTTCTTC
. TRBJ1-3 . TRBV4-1 CASSRLPSPYSGNTIYF TGCGCCAGTTCGCGTTTACCGAGTCCATACTCTGGAAACACCATATATTTT
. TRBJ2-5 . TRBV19 CASSAEYQETQYF TGTGCCAGTAGTGCGGAATATCAAGAGACCCAGTACTTC
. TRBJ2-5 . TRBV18 CASSGVGETQYF TGTGCCAGCTCGGGCGTTGGAGAGACCCAGTACTTC
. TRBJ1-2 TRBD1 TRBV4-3 CASSQDRGTGKYYGYTF TGCGCCAGCAGCCAAGATAGGGGGACAGGGAAATACTATGGCTACACCTTC
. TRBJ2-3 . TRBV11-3 CASSSGGAADTQYF TGTGCCAGCAGCTCTGGGGGGGCGGCAGATACGCAGTATTTT
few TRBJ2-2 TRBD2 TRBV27 CASSPTLAGGELFF TGTGCCAGCAGCCCGACCCTAGCGGGAGGGGAGCTGTTTTTT
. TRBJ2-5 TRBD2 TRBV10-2 CASSESGVAGLQETQYF TGCGCCAGCAGTGAGTCGGGAGTAGCGGGACTCCAAGAGACCCAGTACTTC
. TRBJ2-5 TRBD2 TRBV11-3 CASSLDLAGGVQETQYF TGTGCCAGCAGCTTAGATCTAGCGGGAGGTGTCCAAGAGACCCAGTACTTC
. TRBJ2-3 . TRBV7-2 CASSSQGQADTQYF TGTGCCAGCAGCTCACAGGGTCAGGCAGATACGCAGTATTTT
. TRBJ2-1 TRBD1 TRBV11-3 CASSRDDRVGGQFF TGTGCCAGCAGCCGAGACGACAGGGTTGGGGGTCAGTTCTTC
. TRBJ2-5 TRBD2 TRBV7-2 CASSPKGLAGGLQETQYF TGTGCCAGCAGCCCGAAGGGACTAGCGGGAGGTCTCCAAGAGACCCAGTACTTC
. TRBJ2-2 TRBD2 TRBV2 CASSTTSPGELFF TGTGCCAGCAGTACGACTAGCCCCGGGGAGCTGTTTTTT
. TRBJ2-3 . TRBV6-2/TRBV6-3 CASSKFRQSINTDTQYF TGTGCCAGCAGTAAGTTTCGACAGAGCATAAACACAGATACGCAGTATTTT
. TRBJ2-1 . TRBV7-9 CASSLVSGTYNEQFF TGTGCCAGCAGCTTAGTTAGCGGAACCTACAATGAGCAGTTCTTC
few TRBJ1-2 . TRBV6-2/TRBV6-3 CASSYQPRQLHYGYTF TGTGCCAGCAGTTATCAACCCCGACAGCTCCACTATGGCTACACCTTC
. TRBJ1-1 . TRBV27 CASSLRGGRDRLNTEAFF TGTGCCAGCAGTTTAAGGGGGGGGAGGGACCGTTTGAACACTGAAGCTTTCTTT
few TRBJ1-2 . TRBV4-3 CASSQESAGAKSSYGYTF TGCGCCAGCAGCCAAGAAAGTGCGGGGGCAAAATCTTCGTATGGCTACACCTTC